This TCR beta chain was sequenced during a study of blood T cell repertoires in COVID-19. Per the authors' pipeline: Reference gene primer amplification gave estimated nucleated cell counts. Data came from immunoSEQ multiplex PCR; TCRdb stores just in-frame clones and leaves some out. V and J calls plus clone size are reproduced from that table; the DNA served to infer D and trimming. This repertoire shows some 130,000 clones, about 81% found once; its top ten account for 2% to 3%. V dropped 6 bases and J dropped 9 bases, with 12 bases sitting between them. Germline V gives CDR1 SGHAT, CDR2 FQDESV (reference sequence). This CDR3 is 12 amino acids long. Participant age was roughly 18 to 89 years, and participants resided in roughly 25 US areas. Assignments of participants to cohorts depended upon their own reported clinical history.

The V and J genes are TRBV11-1 and TRBJ2-1, with D possibly TRBD1 on 6 matching bases. This clonotype was obtained from a man in his forties or fifties with acute COVID-19. Specimen: PBMCs or T cells enriched from blood (not recorded which). In nucleotides, the CDR3 is TGTGCCAGCAGTCCAGGGGCGGGTGAGCAGTTCTTC. This translates into CASSPGAGEQFF.